This entry lists 4 T cell receptor beta chains sequenced from one sample in a study of T cell repertoires in cytomegalovirus infection. These TCRs' antigens remain unknown. MiXCR, applied by TCRdb to the reads, yields one record per CDR3 protein. The sample yields roughly 500,000 distinct CDR3 sequences, roughly 42% seen once. The source was cultured PBMCs, collected from culture after CMV antigen stimulation. These receptors came from a human donor in good health (CMV status not recorded). Some clones in this sample may be carry-over from other donors' samples.

The J gene is TRBJ1-1, the V gene TRBV20-1; D unresolved. The CDR3 has 13 amino acids. Per germline, CDR1 DFQATT and CDR2 SNEGSKA (reference sequence). Trimming shortened V by 2 bases and J by 3 bases, and 10 bases separated the two germline ends. The CDR3 protein is CSARPPGYTEAFF. CDR3 DNA sequence: TGCAGTGCTAGACCCCCCGGATACACTGAAGCTTTCTTT.

The chain combines TRBV6-2 or TRBV6-3 with TRBJ2-1; 10 bases agree with TRBD2. The CDR3 is made up of 20 amino acids. CDR1 MNHEY and CDR2 SVGEGT come from the germline V gene. J lost 0 bases, V lost 6 bases, and 17 bases had no gene match. The chain's CDR3 is CASSPMEGGLAGASYNEQFF. The DNA for the CDR3 is TGTGCCAGCAGCCCAATGGAAGGTGGGCTAGCGGGGGCCTCCTACAATGAGCAGTTCTTC.

This clonotype was seen many times. The chain recombines TRBV7-2 with TRBJ2-3; tentatively, D is TRBD2 (6 bases). The CDR3 runs to 15 residues. Germline V gene sequence: CDR1 SGHTA, CDR2 FQGNSA. Trimming cost V 6 bases and J 3 bases, with 16 bases left between them. CDR3 loop: CASRKRGGVTDTQYF. The CDR3 DNA sequence: TGTGCCAGCAGAAAGAGGGGAGGAGTAACAGATACGCAGTATTTT.

This chain links TRBV5-1 with TRBJ2-7, with TRBD2 identical over 10 bases. Per the germline V gene, CDR1 is SGHRS and CDR2 is YFSETQ. The CDR3 is made up of 14 amino acids. Trimming cost V 3 bases and J 5 bases; bases outside gene matches: 5. The CDR3, as DNA: TGCGCCAGCAGCTCTAGCGGGGGTGGGGACGAGCAGTACTTC. Its translation is CASSSSGGGDEQYF. Drawing the rest from reference TRBV5-1 and TRBJ2-7, the complete variable domain is KAGVTQTPRYLIKTRGQQVTLSCSPISGHRSVSWYQQTPGQGLQFLFEYFSETQRNKGNFPGRFSGRQFSNSRSEMNVSTLELGDSALYLCASSSSGGGDEQYFGPGTRLTVT.